This is a list of T cell receptor beta chains from one sample in a study of blood T cell repertoires in COVID-19. The repertoire was sequenced with immunoSEQ multiplex PCR; TCRdb's copy has only in-frame clones and lacks some. The sample consists of around 220,000 clones, around 90% of them appearing once. The sequencing sample was made of PBMCs or T cells enriched from blood (not recorded which). The receptor set was obtained from a young woman with acute COVID-19. Each CDR3 is given with its conserved first and last residue. Fields, in order: J gene, D gene, V gene, CDR3 DNA, CDR3 protein. The D gene is left open where the match is weak.

J: TRBJ2-5; D: .; V: TRBV9; DNA: TGTGCCAGCAGCTCACTAGGGGGGACCCAGTACTTC; CDR3: CASSSLGGTQYF
J: TRBJ1-2; D: .; V: TRBV9; DNA: TGTGCCAGCAGCGTAGGAGGGTGGGCTGCCTATGGCTACACCTTC; CDR3: CASSVGGWAAYGYTF
J: TRBJ2-7; D: TRBD2; V: TRBV2; DNA: TGTGCCAGCAGTCCCTTAATTTTACTAGCGGACGAGCAGTACTTC; CDR3: CASSPLILLADEQYF
J: TRBJ2-5; D: .; V: TRBV6-2/TRBV6-3; DNA: TGTGCCAGCAGTTACTATCCGGGACTGACAGTACAAGAGACCCAGTACTTC; CDR3: CASSYYPGLTVQETQYF
J: TRBJ2-7; D: .; V: TRBV6-5; DNA: TGTGCCAGCACCTGGTTGGGGCAGCAGTACTTC; CDR3: CASTWLGQQYF
J: TRBJ1-1; D: .; V: TRBV25-1; DNA: TGTGCCAGCAGTGCCAGGGGCATGAACACTGAAGCTTTCTTT; CDR3: CASSARGMNTEAFF
J: TRBJ1-5; D: .; V: TRBV7-9; DNA: TGTGCCAGCAGCCTCGGGGGGAGTCAGCCCCAGCATTTT; CDR3: CASSLGGSQPQHF
J: TRBJ2-7; D: TRBD2; V: TRBV19; DNA: TGTGCCAGTAGTATGGCGGTAGCGGGTCCTTTATTCGAGCAGTACTTC; CDR3: CASSMAVAGPLFEQYF
J: TRBJ2-7; D: TRBD1; V: TRBV7-2; DNA: TGTGCCAGCAGCTATGCGGCGGACAGGGGGTCCTACGAGCAGTACTTC; CDR3: CASSYAADRGSYEQYF
J: TRBJ1-5; D: .; V: TRBV9; DNA: TGTGCCAGCAGCGCCACAGGGAATCAGCCCCAGCATTTT; CDR3: CASSATGNQPQHF